Shown below are 27 T cell receptor beta chains from a single sample sequenced in a study of blood T cell repertoires in COVID-19. The method was immunoSEQ multiplex PCR; TCRdb's version includes in-frame clones alone and lacks a portion of them. The sample holds about 81,000 clones, 91% seen once. The sequenced sample was peripheral blood. These receptors were taken from a woman aged 45-65 years in a cohort sampled during active COVID-19.

The chain employs TRBV12-3 or TRBV12-4 and TRBJ1-1; D gene uncertain. Trimming took 7 bases from V and 2 from J, leaving 11 bases between them. CDR3 length equals 13 residues. As DNA, the CDR3 is TGTGCCAGCACCAACCGGGGAAACACTGAAGCTTTCTTT. Its translation is CASTNRGNTEAFF.

This chain uses TRBV7-2 with TRBJ1-5; TRBD1 matches 10 bases. This CDR3 has 16 amino acids. V lost 6 bases to trimming and J lost 2 bases; unmatched junction nucleotides: 7. The germline gives CDR1 SGHTA, CDR2 FQGNSA. The CDR3, as DNA: TGTGCCAGCAGTCGACAGGGGGCGCTTGGCAATCAGCCCCAGCATTTT. This gives the protein CASSRQGALGNQPQHF.

The chain couples TRBV20-1 to TRBJ2-5; 9 bases agree with TRBD2. J gave up 5 bases and V 3 bases, and 7 bases lay outside the gene matches. This CDR3 is 14 amino acids long. Germline CDR1 and CDR2: DFQATT and SNEGSKA (reference sequence). For the CDR3, the DNA is TGCAGTGCTAGTAGGTTAGCGGGAGTGGAGACCCAGTACTTC. Encoded protein: CSASRLAGVETQYF.

The rearrangement links TRBV7-9 to TRBJ1-2; 7 bases agree with TRBD1. Germline trimming cut 5 bases from V and 3 bases from J; bases unmatched to any gene: 6. The germline gives CDR1 SEHNR, CDR2 FQNEAQ (reference sequence). CDR3 length: 14 residues. The CDR3 spells CASSKTGRDYGYTF. The CDR3 DNA sequence: TGTGCCAGCAGCAAGACAGGGCGGGACTATGGCTACACCTTC.

V usage is TRBV10-3 and J usage is TRBJ2-1; D is unclear. The V end lost 6 bases, the J end lost 0 bases, and 12 bases lay between the germline ends. Germline values: CDR1 ENHRY, CDR2 SYGVKD. This CDR3 has 15 amino acids. This CDR3 is CAISEVPDSYNEQFF. As DNA, the CDR3 is TGTGCCATCAGCGAGGTACCAGACTCCTACAATGAGCAGTTCTTC.

The chain joins TRBV5-6 to TRBJ1-2; D ambiguous. The germline gives CDR1 SGHDT, CDR2 YYEEEE. CDR3 length: 14 residues. Trimming removed 5 bases from V and 4 bases from J, with 15 bases in between. The CDR3 DNA is TGTGCCAGCAGGCGGCGATTGAACTTCTATGGCTACACCTTC. Its translation: CASRRRLNFYGYTF.

This clone showed up just a few times. This rearrangement joins TRBV7-9 to TRBJ2-7, with 8 bases fitting TRBD1. The length of the CDR3 is 15 residues. V trimming: 4 bases; J trimming: 5 bases; junction bases outside the gene matches: 10. Germline CDR1 and CDR2: SEHNR and FQNEAQ (reference sequence). CDR3 in DNA: TGTGCCAGCAGCTCGCAAACAGGGGGGATCGACGAGCAGTACTTC. This sequence encodes CASSSQTGGIDEQYF.

The chain employs TRBV12-3 or TRBV12-4 and TRBJ1-6; D is uncertain. CDR3 size: 11 residues. Trimming removed 6 bases from V and 15 bases from J, with 12 bases in between. The CDR3 loop is CASSPGKVLHF. For the CDR3, the DNA is TGTGCCAGCAGCCCAGGTAAAGTCCTCCACTTT.

V usage is TRBV27 and J usage is TRBJ2-7; TRBD2 matches 10 bases. In germline, CDR1 is MNHEY, CDR2 SMNVEV (reference sequence). V dropped 4 bases and J dropped 4; count of bases not matched to a gene: 10. The CDR3 has 16 residues. The CDR3 region has the DNA TGTGCCAGCAGTTCCGGAACTGGACTAGCGGATTACGAGCAGTACTTC. This gives the protein CASSSGTGLADYEQYF.

V usage is TRBV7-3 and J usage is TRBJ2-2; D perhaps matches TRBD1 (6 bases). Germline V gene sequence: CDR1 SGHTA, CDR2 FQGTGA. The CDR3 has 14 amino acids. Trimming pared 5 bases from V and 5 bases from J, leaving 12 bases between. The CDR3 loop is CASSNAGVTGELFF. The CDR3 nucleotides are TGTGCCAGCAGCAATGCAGGGGTTACCGGGGAGCTGTTTTTT.

This clone was counted between two and nine times. The rearrangement joins TRBV6-5 to TRBJ1-1, with 9 bases that match TRBD1. V lost 5 bases to trimming and J lost 6 bases; unmatched junction nucleotides: 4. The CDR3 is 13 residues long. CDR1 is MNHEY and CDR2 is SVGAGI in the germline V gene. The CDR3 DNA reads TGTGCCAGCAGTACAGGGGGCACCGCTGAAGCTTTCTTT. This sequence encodes CASSTGGTAEAFF.

The table lists this clone with a count of one. V usage is TRBV19 and J usage is TRBJ2-3, with 7 bases matching TRBD2. The CDR3 is 14 amino acids. Looked up from germline, CDR1 is LNHDA and CDR2 is SQIVND (reference sequence). V shed 4 bases, J shed 3 bases, and the junction held 4 bases outside the gene matches. The CDR3 region is CASSNPGGTDTQYF. For the CDR3, the DNA is TGTGCCAGTAGTAACCCCGGGGGGACAGATACGCAGTATTTT.

V gene TRBV6-6 combines with J gene TRBJ1-1; D is unresolved. Germline CDR1 is MNHNY and CDR2 is SVGAGI (reference sequence). V was shortened by 6 bases and J by 6 bases, with 11 bases between the two germline ends. The CDR3 is 12 amino acids. Written as DNA, the CDR3 is TGTGCCAGCAGAGACATAGGCGCTGAAGCTTTCTTT. Translation gives CASRDIGAEAFF.

The rearrangement uses TRBV11-2 and TRBJ2-7, with TRBD2 matching 15 bases. There are 16 residues in the CDR3. Per germline, CDR1 SGHAT and CDR2 FQNNGV. The J segment lost 7 bases and the V segment lost 5 bases, leaving 9 bases of the junction unmatched. The CDR3 DNA is TGTGCCAGCAGCCTGACTGGACTAGCGGGGGGGCGGGAGCAGTACTTC. Its protein is CASSLTGLAGGREQYF.

In its sample, this clone was seen once. CDR3 bases: TGTGCCAGCAGTTACTCGGGCAGGGGATACTACGAGCAGTACTTC. This encodes CASSYSGRGYYEQYF. V is TRBV6-5 and J is TRBJ2-7, with D possibly TRBD1 on 6 matching bases. CDR3 length equals 15 residues. The V gene's germline CDR1 is MNHEY and CDR2 SVGAGI. The germline V and J ends were trimmed by 0 bases and 3 bases, with 12 bases remaining between them.

The V and J genes are TRBV19 and TRBJ1-1; D remains ambiguous. The length of the CDR3 is 14 residues. Trimming took 7 bases from V and 3 from J, leaving 15 bases between them. Germline V CDR1 and CDR2: LNHDA, SQIVND (reference sequence). The CDR3 region has the DNA TGTGCCAGTATGGCCCCCTACGGGTACACTGAAGCTTTCTTT. This codes for CASMAPYGYTEAFF.

In this sample, this clone turned up a few times. The chain joins TRBV7-9 to TRBJ2-7, with TRBD2 matching 15 bases. Germline V lookup: CDR1 SEHNR, CDR2 FQNEAQ (reference sequence). V was clipped by 5 bases and J by 2 bases; unmatched bases: 10. There are 18 residues in the CDR3. The CDR3 sequence is CASSPRTSGRAGPYEQYF. The CDR3 DNA reads TGTGCCAGCAGCCCCCGGACTAGCGGGAGGGCCGGACCCTACGAGCAGTACTTC.

This clone appeared once. The chain carries TRBV7-6 and TRBJ1-5; possibly TRBD1 for D (6 bases). The V gene lost 6 bases and the J gene lost 0 bases, with 21 bases spanning the gap. CDR3 length: 18 residues. Germline CDR1 reads SGHVS; CDR2 reads FNYEAQ. CDR3: CASRTQIRTDHSNQPQHF. As DNA, the CDR3 is TGTGCCAGCAGAACCCAGATTCGGACAGACCATAGCAATCAGCCCCAGCATTTT.

The J gene is TRBJ2-7, the V gene TRBV28; perhaps TRBD2 as D (6 bases). Germline V gene sequence: CDR1 MDHEN, CDR2 SYDVKM. Trimming pared 3 bases from V and 7 bases from J, leaving 22 bases between. The CDR3 contains 16 residues. Here the CDR3 DNA reads TGTGCCAGCAGTTTTGGGGGGAATGGACTTCGCAAGGAGCAGTACTTC. Protein product: CASSFGGNGLRKEQYF.

There are a few counts of this clone. The J gene is TRBJ1-5, the V gene TRBV4-1; tentatively, D is TRBD1 (5 bases). CDR1 is MGHRA, CDR2 YSYEKL, per germline. The CDR3 is made up of 16 amino acids. Trimming removed 2 bases from V and 7 bases from J, with 18 bases in between. CDR3 nucleotide sequence: TGCGCCAGCAGCCAACCGTTACGGGGGATGGGCCAGCCCCAGCATTTT. Amino acids: CASSQPLRGMGQPQHF.

V gene TRBV3-1 (or the pseudogene TRBV3-2) combines with J gene TRBJ2-3; 7 nucleotides match TRBD1. V shed 5 bases, J shed 4 bases, and the junction held 6 bases outside the gene matches. There are 14 residues in the CDR3. Germline V gene sequence: CDR1 LGHDT, CDR2 YNNKEL (reference sequence). CDR3 DNA sequence: TGTGCCAGCAGCACGCGACAGGGAGCAGATACGCAGTATTTT. Translated: CASSTRQGADTQYF.

This clone occurred a few times. The chain uses TRBV27 and TRBJ2-2; D is unresolved. CDR1 MNHEY and CDR2 SMNVEV come from the germline V gene (reference sequence). Deletions cut 5 bases from V and 0 bases from J, with 7 bases between. The CDR3 is made up of 14 amino acids. CDR3 loop: CASSHSANTGELFF. The CDR3 DNA follows: TGTGCCAGCAGTCACAGTGCGAACACCGGGGAGCTGTTTTTT.

This clone has more than one count but fewer than ten. This chain connects TRBV19 to TRBJ1-4; D not resolved. The V gene's germline CDR1 is LNHDA and CDR2 SQIVND (reference sequence). The CDR3 has 15 residues. Trimming cost V 6 bases and J 0 bases, with 11 bases left between them. CDR3 sequence reads: CASRAGFSTNEKLFF. For the CDR3, the DNA is TGTGCCAGTAGAGCCGGGTTTTCAACTAATGAAAAACTGTTTTTT.

The chain couples TRBV28 to TRBJ1-5; D is perhaps TRBD1 (5 bases). Germline lookup yields CDR1 MDHEN and CDR2 SYDVKM. Trimming left V 0 bases short and J 0 bases short, with 12 bases between. The CDR3 sequence is 17 residues long. The CDR3 coding sequence is TGTGCCAGCAGTTTATGGGCCGGGGGGGTTAGCAATCAGCCCCAGCATTTT. Protein sequence: CASSLWAGGVSNQPQHF.

The chain is built from TRBV19 and TRBJ1-5; 7 nucleotides line up with TRBD1. This CDR3 region has 17 residues. V was clipped by 7 bases and J by 6 bases; unmatched bases: 18. CDR1 is LNHDA and CDR2 is SQIVND in the germline V gene (reference sequence). CDR3 sequence: CASTPRQGRQQGQPQHF. CDR3 coding DNA: TGTGCCAGTACCCCAAGACAGGGAAGGCAACAAGGTCAGCCCCAGCATTTT. The complete variable domain, with remaining parts taken from reference TRBV19 and TRBJ1-5, reads DGGITQSPKYLFRKEGQNVTLSCEQNLNHDAMYWYRQDPGQGLRLIYYSQIVNDFQKGDIAEGYSVSREKKESFPLTVTSAQKNPTAFYLCASTPRQGRQQGQPQHFGDGTRLSIL.

This chain joins TRBV7-2 and TRBJ2-5, with 9 bases matching TRBD1. CDR3 length equals 19 residues. Trimming removed 4 bases from V and 0 bases from J; junction bases left unmatched: 15. CDR1 is SGHTA and CDR2 is FQGNSA in the germline V gene. The chain's CDR3 is CASSSGTGSTREYQETQYF. In DNA, the CDR3 is TGTGCCAGCAGCTCCGGGACAGGGAGTACGCGGGAGTACCAAGAGACCCAGTACTTC.

This sequence joins TRBV3-1 (or the pseudogene TRBV3-2) and TRBJ1-6, with unresolved D. Trimming shortened V by 1 base and J by 12 bases, and 28 bases separated the two germline ends. The CDR3 loop spans 19 amino acids. Germline CDR1 is LGHDT and CDR2 is YNNKEL (reference sequence). DNA of the CDR3: TGTGCCAGCAGCCAAGGCCCCTCAGGCTCCCGGGGAGGGAGAGTACCCCTCCACTTT. It codes for CASSQGPSGSRGGRVPLHF.